The 27 T cell receptor beta chains below all came from one sample that was sequenced in a study of Ad26.COV2.S vaccination and SARS-CoV-2 variants. This table comes from immunoSEQ multiplex PCR, and its TCRdb copy is limited to in-frame clones, with some not included. This table has 300,000 to 400,000 clones, around four fifths appearing once. Treatment defined: around 19 received Ad26.COV2.S at low or high dose, single or two shots; a few received placebo; per-sample allocation not given. Sample collection was performed on day 63 after the first vaccine or placebo injection. This specimen was peripheral blood, taken in a trial of Ad26.COV2.S vaccine versus placebo. The receptor set was obtained from a person aged 18-65 years who received the Ad26.COV2.S COVID-19 vaccine or a placebo.

This sequence joins TRBV7-8 and TRBJ2-5; 10 bases map to TRBD1. CDR1 and CDR2 from the germline V gene are SGHVS and FQNEAQ. J was trimmed by 4 bases and V by 4 bases; bases with no gene match: 6. CDR3 length: 15 amino acids. The CDR3 loop reads CASSSLRDRGETQYF. The CDR3 DNA sequence: TGTGCCAGCAGCTCCCTCCGGGACAGGGGAGAGACCCAGTACTTC.

The chain uses TRBV2 and TRBJ2-1; TRBD2 matches at 10 bases. Germline V CDR1 and CDR2: SNHLY, FYNNEI. The CDR3 length is 17 residues. The junction had 9 bases not matched to a gene; V was cut back by 7 bases and J by 0 bases. CDR3 in amino acids: CASTLAGAQLSYNEQFF. For the CDR3, the DNA is TGTGCCAGCACGCTAGCGGGGGCCCAACTCTCCTACAATGAGCAGTTCTTC.

The chain has TRBV6-5 and TRBJ2-5; D is possibly TRBD1 (6 bases). The V and J ends lost 7 bases and 2 bases respectively, with 14 bases between them. The CDR3 is 14 amino acids. Germline values: CDR1 MNHEY, CDR2 SVGAGI. The CDR3 reads CASIKGGTQETQYF. The CDR3 region has the DNA TGTGCCAGCATTAAAGGGGGAACACAAGAGACCCAGTACTTC.

V usage is TRBV6-5 and J usage is TRBJ2-7, with D possibly matching TRBD1 (6 bases). Per germline, CDR1 MNHEY and CDR2 SVGAGI. V shed 7 bases and J shed 2 bases, with 15 bases lying between them. CDR3 length: 14 amino acids. In nucleotides, the CDR3 is TGTGCCAGCAACGACAGGCCTCTAACCTACGAGCAGTACTTC. This encodes CASNDRPLTYEQYF.

V is TRBV4-2 and J is TRBJ1-3; D possibly corresponds to TRBD1 (5 bases). Germline CDR1 and CDR2: LGHNA and YNFKEQ. Between the trimmed V and J ends, which lost 1 base and 4 bases, there was a span of 8 bases. There are 14 residues in the CDR3. CDR3 nucleotides: TGTGCCAGCAGCCAAGTGGGACCCGGAAACACCATATATTTT. Translated: CASSQVGPGNTIYF.

This clone was observed a single time. V usage is TRBV6-6 and J usage is TRBJ2-3, with 7 bases lining up with TRBD2. Looked up from germline, CDR1 is MNHNY and CDR2 is SVGAGI (reference sequence). This CDR3 region has 15 residues. J lost 6 bases, V lost 0 bases, and 6 bases had no gene match. In nucleotides, the CDR3 is TGTGCCAGCAGTTACTCGATGCAGGGAGGGGATACGCAGTATTTT. Translation gives CASSYSMQGGDTQYF.

CDR3 coding DNA: TGTGCCAGTAGTAGCAATCGGGCGTTGGGAAATCAGCCCCAGCATTTT. This translates into CASSSNRALGNQPQHF. The chain has TRBV19 and TRBJ1-5, with D uncertain. V lost 4 bases to trimming and J lost 4 bases, with 17 bases between them. This CDR3 region has 16 residues. Germline loops: CDR1 LNHDA, CDR2 SQIVND (reference sequence). Full variable domain (missing parts from reference TRBV19 and TRBJ1-5): DGGITQSPKYLFRKEGQNVTLSCEQNLNHDAMYWYRQDPGQGLRLIYYSQIVNDFQKGDIAEGYSVSREKKESFPLTVTSAQKNPTAFYLCASSSNRALGNQPQHFGDGTRLSIL.

This sequence joins TRBV9 and TRBJ1-2; possible D gene TRBD1, 5 bases. Trimming took 4 bases from V and 8 from J, leaving 15 bases between them. Germline CDR1 SGDLS, CDR2 YYNGEE. The CDR3 extends over 13 amino acids. In nucleotides, the CDR3 is TGTGCCAGCAGCCCACAACATCCAGGGGGCTACACCTTC. Amino acids: CASSPQHPGGYTF. Using reference TRBV9 and TRBJ1-2 for the parts outside the CDR3, the full variable domain is DSGVTQTPKHLITATGQRVTLRCSPRSGDLSVYWYQQSLDQGLQFLIQYYNGEERAKGNILERFSAQQFPDLHSELNLSSLELGDSALYFCASSPQHPGGYTFGSGTRLTVV.

The chain links TRBV27 to TRBJ1-1, with 7 bases that match TRBD1. CDR1 MNHEY and CDR2 SMNVEV come from the germline V gene (reference sequence). The V segment lost 4 bases and the J segment 0 bases; nucleotides outside the gene matches: 29. This CDR3 contains 23 residues. The CDR3 DNA reads TGTGCCAGCAGTTCCCCTATAGACCGATTCAACAGGGGAGGGGAGATTTTGAACACTGAAGCTTTCTTT. This translates into CASSSPIDRFNRGGEILNTEAFF.

The rearrangement links TRBV5-1 to TRBJ2-7; the D gene is possibly TRBD1 (6 bases). CDR1 is SGHRS and CDR2 is YFSETQ in the germline V gene. The ends were cut back, 4 bases at V and 0 bases at J, with 11 bases in the middle. The CDR3 runs to 14 residues. DNA for the CDR3: TGCGCCAGCAGCCTGGGGGCAGTCTCCTACGAGCAGTACTTC. Translated, it gives CASSLGAVSYEQYF.

This chain joins TRBV5-6 and TRBJ2-5; 8 nucleotides agree with TRBD2. The ends lost 3 bases at V and 2 bases at J; junction bases unmatched: 9. The V gene's germline CDR1 is SGHDT and CDR2 YYEEEE. This CDR3 is 16 amino acids long. CDR3 region: CASSSLLSGGQETQYF. CDR3 nucleotides: TGTGCCAGCAGCTCGCTCCTGTCGGGAGGGCAAGAGACCCAGTACTTC.

The genes are TRBV3-1 (or the pseudogene TRBV3-2) and TRBJ2-3, with D perhaps TRBD1 (6 bases). This CDR3 comprises 16 residues. Trimming pared 3 bases from V and 2 bases from J, leaving 15 bases between. Germline CDR1 and CDR2: LGHDT and YNNKEL (reference sequence). This CDR3 is CASSHHPRTATDTQYF. The CDR3 nucleotides read TGTGCCAGCAGCCACCACCCTCGGACAGCCACAGATACGCAGTATTTT.

V and J are TRBV5-1 and TRBJ2-3, with 13 bases lining up with TRBD2. With V trimmed by 2 bases and J by 2 bases, 8 bases remained unmatched. Germline V gene data show CDR1 as SGHRS and CDR2 as YFSETQ. The CDR3 is made up of 18 amino acids. CDR3 DNA: TGCGCCAGCAGCTTCGGGTGGACTAGCGGGGGATCCACAGATACGCAGTATTTT. Its translation: CASSFGWTSGGSTDTQYF.

V is TRBV7-2 and J is TRBJ2-1; 8 positions agree with TRBD1. Germline V gives CDR1 SGHTA, CDR2 FQGNSA. The CDR3 contains 14 residues. Germline trimming cut 7 bases from V and 7 bases from J; bases unmatched to any gene: 9. CDR3 sequence reads: CASTLDRAGNEQFF. The DNA for the CDR3 is TGTGCCAGCACCCTGGACAGGGCTGGGAATGAGCAGTTCTTC.

This chain connects TRBV18 to TRBJ1-1; D may be TRBD1 (5 bases). This CDR3 spans 14 amino acids. In germline, CDR1 is KGHSH, CDR2 LQKENI. The V gene lost 3 bases and the J gene lost 4 bases, with 12 bases spanning the gap. The CDR3 protein is CASSPGGTGTEAFF. The CDR3 nucleotides are TGTGCCAGCTCACCGGGGGGTACGGGCACTGAAGCTTTCTTT.

V gene TRBV6-5 combines with J gene TRBJ2-3; D is unresolved. The V end lost 6 bases, the J end lost 0 bases, and 4 bases lay between the germline ends. This CDR3 comprises 12 residues. Germline CDR1 reads MNHEY; CDR2 reads SVGAGI. The CDR3 loop reads CASRPSTDTQYF. The DNA for the CDR3 is TGTGCCAGCAGACCTAGCACAGATACGCAGTATTTT.

This sequence joins TRBV7-3 and TRBJ2-3; D is possibly TRBD1 or TRBD2 (7 bases each). The CDR3 runs 15 residues. V lost 5 bases, J lost 4 bases, and 16 bases lay in between. CDR1 and CDR2 (germline): SGHTA, FQGTGA. The CDR3 protein is CASSANRGGADTQYF. Here the CDR3 DNA reads TGTGCCAGCAGCGCCAACAGGGGAGGGGCAGATACGCAGTATTTT.

The V call is TRBV11-3, the J call TRBJ2-7; a weak D match, TRBD1 (6 bases). V was pared by 3 bases and J by 7 bases, with 10 bases between. This CDR3 region has 12 residues. CDR1 is SGHNT, CDR2 YENEEA, per germline. The CDR3 sequence: CASSFPTGEQYF. CDR3 nucleotides: TGTGCCAGCAGCTTTCCTACAGGGGAGCAGTACTTC.

The chain recombines TRBV11-2 with TRBJ2-1; TRBD1 aligns across 9 bases. The germline V gene encodes CDR1 SGHAT and CDR2 FQNNGV. CDR3 length: 16 residues. Germline trimming cut 5 bases from V and 7 bases from J; bases unmatched to any gene: 12. The CDR3 sequence is CASSVTGGARRNEQFF. Written as DNA, the CDR3 is TGTGCCAGCAGCGTAACAGGGGGCGCAAGAAGGAATGAGCAGTTCTTC.

This clone was seen a few times. The CDR3 DNA reads as TGTGCCAGCAGCCTCGACAGGGGACGGTCACCCCTCCACTTT. Translating it yields CASSLDRGRSPLHF. V usage is TRBV11-3 and J usage is TRBJ1-6; 8 bases agree with TRBD1. The CDR3 is made up of 14 amino acids. The germline V gene encodes CDR1 SGHNT and CDR2 YENEEA. Trimming at V came to 5 bases and at J to 10 bases, leaving 7 bases not matched to a gene.

This clone was observed once. The chain links TRBV28 to TRBJ2-2, with 7 bases that match TRBD2. Germline V gives CDR1 MDHEN, CDR2 SYDVKM. Trimming removed 8 bases from V and 1 base from J; junction bases left unmatched: 10. The CDR3 is 16 amino acids. For the CDR3, the DNA is TGTGCCAGCCGTACCCACTCTAGCGGGAACACCGGGGAGCTGTTTTTT. Residues: CASRTHSSGNTGELFF. The full variable domain, its missing parts supplied by reference TRBV28 and TRBJ2-2, is DVKVTQSSRYLVKRTGEKVFLECVQDMDHENMFWYRQDPGLGLRLIYFSYDVKMKEKGDIPEGYSVSREKKERFSLILESASTNQTSMYLCASRTHSSGNTGELFFGEGSRLTVL.

The chain couples TRBV28 to TRBJ2-5, with no clear D. Germline V gene sequence: CDR1 MDHEN, CDR2 SYDVKM. The ends were cut back, 2 bases at V and 5 bases at J, with 15 bases in the middle. The CDR3 loop spans 15 amino acids. CDR3 amino acids: CASSLMRAGSETQYF. In DNA, the CDR3 is TGTGCCAGCAGTTTAATGCGTGCAGGATCGGAGACCCAGTACTTC. Supplemented by reference TRBV28 and TRBJ2-5, the full variable domain reads DVKVTQSSRYLVKRTGEKVFLECVQDMDHENMFWYRQDPGLGLRLIYFSYDVKMKEKGDIPEGYSVSREKKERFSLILESASTNQTSMYLCASSLMRAGSETQYFGPGTRLLVL.

This chain uses TRBV9 with TRBJ1-3, with 8 positions matching TRBD1. Germline CDR1 is SGDLS and CDR2 is YYNGEE. Trimming at V came to 2 bases and at J to 3 bases, leaving 10 bases not matched to a gene. CDR3 length equals 17 residues. CDR3 sequence reads: CASSVGTGGSFGNTIYF. The CDR3 nucleotides read TGTGCCAGCAGCGTTGGAACAGGGGGAAGTTTTGGAAACACCATATATTTT.

The rearrangement uses TRBV6-5 and TRBJ1-1; 9 bases fit TRBD1. V shed 6 bases and J 4 bases; nucleotides not matched to a gene: 3. Looked up from germline, CDR1 is MNHEY and CDR2 is SVGAGI. The CDR3 extends over 13 amino acids. The CDR3 DNA reads TGTGCCAGCAGCACGGGACAGGGCACTGAAGCTTTCTTT. This codes for CASSTGQGTEAFF.

The genes are TRBV4-2 and TRBJ1-5, with no clear D. Germline CDR1 and CDR2: LGHNA and YNFKEQ. V lost 1 base, J lost 6 bases, and 7 bases lay in between. The CDR3 spans 13 residues. The CDR3 nucleotides read TGTGCCAGCAGCCAAGGGTTGTTTCAGCCCCAGCATTTT. Translation: CASSQGLFQPQHF.

The V gene is TRBV5-1, the J gene TRBJ1-4; D remains ambiguous. The length of the CDR3 is 15 residues. CDR1 is SGHRS, CDR2 YFSETQ, per germline. Deletions cut 4 bases from V and 6 bases from J, with 16 bases between. This CDR3 reads CASSPGGSRDEKLFF. As DNA, the CDR3 is TGCGCCAGCAGCCCGGGCGGGAGTCGCGATGAAAAACTGTTTTTT.

The chain combines TRBV15 with TRBJ2-1, with 16 positions matching TRBD2. The CDR3 consists of 17 residues. V gave up 0 bases and J gave up 10 bases; unmatched junction bases: 6. The V gene's germline CDR1 is LNHNV and CDR2 YYDKDF (reference sequence). DNA for the CDR3: TGTGCCACCAGCAGAGAGCCGGGACTAGCGGGGGGGCGGGAGCAGTTCTTC. This codes for CATSREPGLAGGREQFF.